The clone carrying this T cell receptor beta chain has a count of ten or more. What it binds is unknown. The data derive from a study of molecular identifiers for immune sequencing clone quantification. Findings and caveats of the study: It was shown that clones above 20 RNA copies held over 97% of effector molecules, but under 1% in naive cells.

Germline CDR1 reads MDHEN; CDR2 reads SYDVKM. With 1 base removed from V and 2 bases from J, the gap between germline ends came to 14 bases. This CDR3 is 16 amino acids long. Previously described methods and listed TCR primers were employed for the bulk TCR libraries. TCRdb reprocessed the PCR reads via MiXCR and lists one record per CDR3 protein. The table has under 600,000 distinct CDR3 sequences, roughly a fifth seen once. The sorting of naive CD8 T cells used the CD8+CD4-CCR7+CD45RA+ phenotype. The J gene is TRBJ1-2, the V gene TRBV28, with no clear D. The sequencing input was naive CD8+ T cells from blood, with Jurkat cell RNA spiked in. Subset indicated: FACS-sorted CD8+CD4-CCR7+CD45RA+ naive T cells. The receptor's source is a human donor in good health. Some libraries in this study had Jurkat cell RNA spiked in. The CDR3 sequence is CASSLYAEPLNYGYTF. The CDR3 DNA reads TGTGCCAGCAGTTTATATGCGGAGCCCCTCAACTATGGCTACACCTTC.